The 10 T cell receptor beta chains in this list originate from one sample, sequenced in a study of T cell clonality in common variable immunodeficiency. The protocol was immunoSEQ multiplex PCR, while the TCRdb copy is restricted to in-frame clones and leaves out a portion. The table lists 40,000 to 55,000 clones, with no singletons. Material: peripheral blood mononuclear cells. The receptors here all came from a person between 18 and 75 years old in good health.

This clone appeared many times. The read ends 3 residues early relative to the CDR3; the germline J gene fills the gap. The chain carries TRBV30 and TRBJ2-1; D is undetermined. V was trimmed by 3 bases and J by 7 bases, leaving 19 bases between them. Germline V gene sequence: CDR1 GTSNPN, CDR2 SVGIG (reference sequence). The CDR3 length is 15 residues. Incomplete CDR3 DNA: TGTGCCTGGAGCGAAGGGTTCCTAACACAGAATGAG. The encoded protein is CAWSEGFLTQNE. From start to end, the CDR3 is CAWSEGFLTQNEQFF. Full variable domain (outside the CDR3, taken from reference TRBV30 and TRBJ2-1): SQTIHQWPATLVQPVGSPLSLECTVEGTSNPNLYWYRQAAGRGLQLLFYSVGIGQISSEVPQNLSASRPQDRQFILSSKKLLLSDSGFYLCAWSEGFLTQNEQFFGPGTRLTVL.

In its sample, this clone was seen many times. With the read ending 3 residues before the CDR3 end, the germline J gene is used to fill in that end. This chain joins TRBV6-2 or TRBV6-3 and TRBJ1-6; D is possibly TRBD1 (5 bases). V was trimmed by 2 bases and J by 9 bases, leaving 11 bases between them. CDR1 MNHEY and CDR2 SVGEGT come from the germline V gene. The CDR3 has 14 residues. Incomplete CDR3 DNA: TGTGCCAGCAGTTACAAAGGGGTTGCTTCACCC. Translating gives CASSYKGVASP. The entire CDR3 is CASSYKGVASPLHF.

This clone came up many times. The CDR3 is cut off 3 residues early in the read; its end comes from the germline J gene. The chain couples TRBV6-2 or TRBV6-3 to TRBJ2-7; 8 bases fit TRBD1. The CDR3 has 15 residues. CDR1 and CDR2 (germline): MNHEY, SVGEGT. J was trimmed by 3 bases and V by 6 bases; bases with no gene match: 10. CDR3 residues: CASRSSGQGNYEQYF. Partial CDR3 DNA: TGTGCCAGCAGATCCTCAGGACAGGGAAACTACGAG.

In this sample, this clone turned up many times. The CDR3 end is not reached by the read, which stops 3 residues before it; the germline J gene fills it in. This chain connects TRBV2 to TRBJ2-5; 8 positions match TRBD2. CDR1 SNHLY and CDR2 FYNNEI come from the germline V gene. The CDR3 sequence is 14 residues long. J gave up 5 bases and V 1 base, and 3 bases lay outside the gene matches. The sequenced part of the CDR3 DNA is TGTGCCAGCAGTGAAGTGAGCGGGGGTGAGACC. Translating gives CASSEVSGGET. The CDR3, in full, reads CASSEVSGGETQYF.

Note on this clone: The read terminates 3 residues before the CDR3 end, so the remaining end is supplied by the germline J gene. V is TRBV25-1 and J is TRBJ1-2; D may be TRBD1 (6 bases). The V end lost 5 bases, the J end lost 2 bases, and 15 bases lay between the germline ends. The CDR3 has 15 residues. From germline, CDR1 is MGHDK and CDR2 SYGVNS. The CDR3 region is CASSPPGTLNYGYTF. The part of the CDR3 DNA that was read is TGTGCCAGCAGTCCCCCCGGGACACTGAACTATGGC.

There are many counts of this clone. The read ends 3 residues early relative to the CDR3; the germline J gene fills the gap. The chain couples TRBV7-2 to TRBJ1-2; D remains unclear. This CDR3 has 11 amino acids. Germline lookup yields CDR1 SGHTA and CDR2 FQGNSA. The covered CDR3 bases are TGTGCCAGCAGCTTACGACTGGGC. This sequence encodes CASSLRLG. The CDR3 in its entirety is CASSLRLGYTF.

This clone has at least ten counts. The read ends 3 residues shy of where the CDR3 ends; the end is completed using the germline J gene. This sequence joins TRBV18 and TRBJ1-2, with 9 bases that match TRBD1. CDR3 length equals 12 residues. Germline V lookup: CDR1 KGHSH, CDR2 LQKENI. The CDR3 DNA, read in part, is TGTGCCAGCTCGCGGACAGGGGAAGGC. Amino acid sequence: CASSRTGEG. The whole CDR3 is CASSRTGEGYTF.

This clone appeared many times. The read ends 3 residues early relative to the CDR3; the germline J gene fills the gap. The V and J genes are TRBV2 and TRBJ2-7; the D gene is possibly TRBD1 (5 bases). CDR3 length: 11 residues. Germline-derived CDR1 and CDR2 are SNHLY and FYNNEI. Trimming stripped 8 bases from V and 5 bases from J, with 10 bases between. CDR3 DNA, as far as it was read: TGTGCCAGCGGAGTAGGGGACGAG. Protein: CASGVGDE. The complete CDR3 sequence is CASGVGDEQYF.

This clone has ten or more counts. The CDR3 is cut off 3 residues early in the read; its end comes from the germline J gene. This chain connects TRBV5-1 to TRBJ2-1; 13 nucleotides align to TRBD2. The J segment lost 7 bases and the V segment lost 2 bases, leaving 9 bases of the junction unmatched. In germline, CDR1 is SGHRS, CDR2 YFSETQ. This CDR3 comprises 17 residues. The CDR3 DNA, read in part, is TGCGCCAGCAGCTTACATACAGGACTAGCGGGAGCAAATGAG. Amino acid sequence: CASSLHTGLAGANE. The whole CDR3 protein reads CASSLHTGLAGANEQFF.

This clone has at least ten counts. The DNA ends 3 residues before the CDR3 does, and the rest of the CDR3 is filled in from the germline J gene. The gene calls are TRBV5-1 and TRBJ1-5, with 7 bases aligning to TRBD1. Looked up from germline, CDR1 is SGHRS and CDR2 is YFSETQ. The CDR3 totals 14 residues. V shed 2 bases, J shed 7 bases, and the junction held 6 bases outside the gene matches. CDR3 loop: CASSLGGGGQPQHF. The sequenced part of the CDR3 DNA is TGCGCCAGCAGCTTAGGAGGGGGCGGGCAGCCC. The whole variable domain, remainder taken from reference TRBV5-1 and TRBJ1-5, is KAGVTQTPRYLIKTRGQQVTLSCSPISGHRSVSWYQQTPGQGLQFLFEYFSETQRNKGNFPGRFSGRQFSNSRSEMNVSTLELGDSALYLCASSLGGGGQPQHFGDGTRLSIL.